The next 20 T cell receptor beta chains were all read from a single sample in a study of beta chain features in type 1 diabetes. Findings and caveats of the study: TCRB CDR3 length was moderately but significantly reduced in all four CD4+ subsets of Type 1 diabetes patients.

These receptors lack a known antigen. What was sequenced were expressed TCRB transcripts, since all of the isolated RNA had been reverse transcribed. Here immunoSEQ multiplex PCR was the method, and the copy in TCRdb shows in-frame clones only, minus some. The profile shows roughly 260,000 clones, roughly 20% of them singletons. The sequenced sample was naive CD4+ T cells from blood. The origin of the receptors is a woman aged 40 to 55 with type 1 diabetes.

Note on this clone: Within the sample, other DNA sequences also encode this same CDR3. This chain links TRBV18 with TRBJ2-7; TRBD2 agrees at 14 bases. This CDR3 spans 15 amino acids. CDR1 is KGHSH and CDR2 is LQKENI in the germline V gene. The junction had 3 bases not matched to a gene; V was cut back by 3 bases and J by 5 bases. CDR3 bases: TGTGCCAGCTCACCGGGACTAGCGGGAGTAGACGAGCAGTACTTC. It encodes CASSPGLAGVDEQYF.

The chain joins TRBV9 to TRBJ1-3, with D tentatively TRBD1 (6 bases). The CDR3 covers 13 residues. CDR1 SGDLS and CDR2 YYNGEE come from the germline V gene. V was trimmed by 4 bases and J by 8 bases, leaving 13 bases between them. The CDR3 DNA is TGTGCCAGCAGCCGACAGGCTCCGGACACCATATATTTT. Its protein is CASSRQAPDTIYF.

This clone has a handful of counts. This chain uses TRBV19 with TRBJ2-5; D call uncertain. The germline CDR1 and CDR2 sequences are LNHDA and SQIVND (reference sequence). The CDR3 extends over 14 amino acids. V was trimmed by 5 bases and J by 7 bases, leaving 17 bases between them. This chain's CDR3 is CASSPLAGSRTQYF. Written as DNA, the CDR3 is TGTGCCAGTAGTCCACTGGCAGGATCGCGGACCCAGTACTTC.

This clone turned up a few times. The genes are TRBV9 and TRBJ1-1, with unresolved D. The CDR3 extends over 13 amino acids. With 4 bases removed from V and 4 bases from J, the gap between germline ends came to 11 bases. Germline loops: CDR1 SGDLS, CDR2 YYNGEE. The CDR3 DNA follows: TGTGCCAGCAGCCCCCACGAGGGCACTGAAGCTTTCTTT. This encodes CASSPHEGTEAFF.

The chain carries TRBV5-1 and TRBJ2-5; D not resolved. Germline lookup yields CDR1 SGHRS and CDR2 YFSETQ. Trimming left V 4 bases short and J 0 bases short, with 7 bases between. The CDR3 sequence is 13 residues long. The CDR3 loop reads CASSPYYQETQYF. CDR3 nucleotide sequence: TGCGCCAGCAGCCCTTACTACCAAGAGACCCAGTACTTC.

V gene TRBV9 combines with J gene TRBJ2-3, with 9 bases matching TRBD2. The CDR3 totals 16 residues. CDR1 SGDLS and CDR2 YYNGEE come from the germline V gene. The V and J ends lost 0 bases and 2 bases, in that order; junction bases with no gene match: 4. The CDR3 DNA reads TGTGCCAGCAGCGTAGCGGCGGGAGGGCCCACAGATACGCAGTATTTT. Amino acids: CASSVAAGGPTDTQYF.

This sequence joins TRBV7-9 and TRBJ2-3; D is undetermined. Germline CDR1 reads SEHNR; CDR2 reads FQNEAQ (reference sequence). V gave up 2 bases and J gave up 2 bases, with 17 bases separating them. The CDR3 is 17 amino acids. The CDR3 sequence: CASSLIWQAPFTDTQYF. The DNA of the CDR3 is TGTGCCAGCAGCTTAATCTGGCAGGCCCCGTTCACAGATACGCAGTATTTT.

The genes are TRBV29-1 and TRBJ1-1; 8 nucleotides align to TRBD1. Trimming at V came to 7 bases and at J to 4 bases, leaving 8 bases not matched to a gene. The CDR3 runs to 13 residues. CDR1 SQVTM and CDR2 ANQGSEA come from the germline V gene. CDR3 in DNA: TGCAGCGCTGGACAGGGAGGGATCACTGAAGCTTTCTTT. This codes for CSAGQGGITEAFF. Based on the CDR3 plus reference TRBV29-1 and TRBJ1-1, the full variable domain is SAVISQKPSRDICQRGTSLTIQCQVDSQVTMMFWYRQQPGQSLTLIATANQGSEATYESGFVIDKFPISRPNLTFSTLTVSNMSPEDSSIYLCSAGQGGITEAFFGQGTRLTVV.

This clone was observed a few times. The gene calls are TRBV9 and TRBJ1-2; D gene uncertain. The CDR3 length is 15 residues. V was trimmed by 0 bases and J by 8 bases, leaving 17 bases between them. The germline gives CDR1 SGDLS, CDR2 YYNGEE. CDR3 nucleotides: TGTGCCAGCAGCGTAGGTCCCGGAACATGGGAGGGCTACACCTTC. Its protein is CASSVGPGTWEGYTF.

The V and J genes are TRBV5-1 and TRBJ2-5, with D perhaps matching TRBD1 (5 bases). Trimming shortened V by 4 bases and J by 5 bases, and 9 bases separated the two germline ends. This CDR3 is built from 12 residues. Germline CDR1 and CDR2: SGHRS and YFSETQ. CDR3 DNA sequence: TGCGCCAGCAGCGGATACAGGGAGACCCAGTACTTC. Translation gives CASSGYRETQYF.

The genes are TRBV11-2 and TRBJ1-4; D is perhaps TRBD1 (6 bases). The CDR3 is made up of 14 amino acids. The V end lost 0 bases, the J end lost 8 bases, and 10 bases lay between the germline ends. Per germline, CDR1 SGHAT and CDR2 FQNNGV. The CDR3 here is CASSLDLQGEKLFF. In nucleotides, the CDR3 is TGTGCCAGCAGCTTAGATCTGCAGGGGGAAAAACTGTTTTTT.

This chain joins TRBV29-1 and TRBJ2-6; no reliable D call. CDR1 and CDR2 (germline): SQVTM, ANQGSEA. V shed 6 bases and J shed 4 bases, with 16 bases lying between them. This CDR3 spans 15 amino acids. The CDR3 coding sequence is TGCAGCGTCGCCGGGTCTAACTCCGGGGCCAACGTCCTGACTTTC. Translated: CSVAGSNSGANVLTF.

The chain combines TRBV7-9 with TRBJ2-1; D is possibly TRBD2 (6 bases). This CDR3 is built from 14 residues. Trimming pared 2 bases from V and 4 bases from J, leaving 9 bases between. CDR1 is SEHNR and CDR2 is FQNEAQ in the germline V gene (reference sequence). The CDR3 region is CASSLRAGYNEQFF. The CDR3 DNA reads TGTGCCAGCAGCTTAAGGGCGGGATACAATGAGCAGTTCTTC. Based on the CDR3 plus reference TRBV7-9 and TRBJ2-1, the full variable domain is DTGVSQNPRHKITKRGQNVTFRCDPISEHNRLYWYRQTLGQGPEFLTYFQNEAQLEKSRLLSDRFSAERPKGSFSTLEIQRTEQGDSAMYLCASSLRAGYNEQFFGPGTRLTVL.

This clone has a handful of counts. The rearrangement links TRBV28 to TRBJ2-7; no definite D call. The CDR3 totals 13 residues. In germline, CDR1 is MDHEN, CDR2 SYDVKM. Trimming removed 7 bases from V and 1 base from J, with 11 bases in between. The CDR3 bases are TGTGCCAGCAACGAAATGAGGTCCTACGAGCAGTACTTC. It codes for CASNEMRSYEQYF.

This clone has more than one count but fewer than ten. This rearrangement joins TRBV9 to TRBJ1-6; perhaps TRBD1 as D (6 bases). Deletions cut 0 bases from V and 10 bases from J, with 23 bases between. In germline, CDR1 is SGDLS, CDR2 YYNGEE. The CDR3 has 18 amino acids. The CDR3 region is CASSVAAGASFGWSPLHF. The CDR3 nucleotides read TGTGCCAGCAGCGTAGCGGCAGGGGCCTCCTTCGGCTGGTCACCCCTCCACTTT. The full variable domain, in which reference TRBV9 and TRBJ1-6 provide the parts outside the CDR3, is DSGVTQTPKHLITATGQRVTLRCSPRSGDLSVYWYQQSLDQGLQFLIQYYNGEERAKGNILERFSAQQFPDLHSELNLSSLELGDSALYFCASSVAAGASFGWSPLHFGNGTRLTVT.

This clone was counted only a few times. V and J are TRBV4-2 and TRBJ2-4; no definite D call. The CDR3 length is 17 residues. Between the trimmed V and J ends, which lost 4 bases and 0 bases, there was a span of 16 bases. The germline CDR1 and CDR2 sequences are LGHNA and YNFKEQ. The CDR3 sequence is CASSPETEPLAKNIQYF. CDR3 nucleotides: TGTGCCAGCAGCCCGGAAACAGAACCCTTAGCCAAAAACATTCAGTACTTC.

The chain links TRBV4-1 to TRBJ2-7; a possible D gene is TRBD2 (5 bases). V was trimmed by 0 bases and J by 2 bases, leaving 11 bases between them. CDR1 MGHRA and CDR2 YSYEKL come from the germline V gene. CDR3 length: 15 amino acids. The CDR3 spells CASSQEEVGPYEQYF. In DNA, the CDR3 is TGCGCCAGCAGCCAAGAGGAGGTGGGCCCCTACGAGCAGTACTTC.

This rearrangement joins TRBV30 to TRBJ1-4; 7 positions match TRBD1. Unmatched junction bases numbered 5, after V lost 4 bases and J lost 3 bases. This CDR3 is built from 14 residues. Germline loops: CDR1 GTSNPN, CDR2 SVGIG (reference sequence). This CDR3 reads CAWNLGQSNEKLFF. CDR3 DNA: TGTGCCTGGAACCTGGGACAGTCTAATGAAAAACTGTTTTTT.

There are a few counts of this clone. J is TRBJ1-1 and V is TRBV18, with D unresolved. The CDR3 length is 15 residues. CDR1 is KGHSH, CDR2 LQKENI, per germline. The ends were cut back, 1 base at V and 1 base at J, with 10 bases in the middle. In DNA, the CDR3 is TGTGCCAGCTCACCACTGGAACAGACGAACACTGAAGCTTTCTTT. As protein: CASSPLEQTNTEAFF.

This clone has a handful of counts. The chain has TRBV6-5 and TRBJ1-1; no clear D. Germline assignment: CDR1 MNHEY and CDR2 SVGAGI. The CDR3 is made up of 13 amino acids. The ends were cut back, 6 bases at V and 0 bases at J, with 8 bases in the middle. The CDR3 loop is CASSEVLNTEAFF. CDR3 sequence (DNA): TGTGCCAGCAGCGAGGTACTGAACACTGAAGCTTTCTTT.